This T cell receptor beta chain was retrieved from a study of T cells in Graves' hyperthyroidism and ophthalmopathy. This CDR3 has 13 residues. CDR1 and CDR2 from the germline V gene are DFQATT and SNEGSKA (reference sequence). Trimming took 5 bases from V and 2 from J, leaving 13 bases between them. The TCR beta CDR3 regions underwent amplification using RNA transcripts as the source. HTBI primers were used for first-round RT-PCR of the TCR CDR3. TCRdb re-analysed the multiplex PCR reads in MiXCR, keeping a single row per CDR3 protein. Here the sample spans hundreds of thousands of distinct CDR3 sequences, just under 45% being singletons.

The source is an adult man with Graves' disease, either hyperthyroidism or ophthalmopathy (not recorded which). Sequenced material: peripheral blood or thyroid tissue (not recorded which). The chain couples TRBV20-1 to TRBJ2-7; TRBD2 might be the D (5 bases). CDR3 loop: CSASRTDTYEQYF. In DNA form, the CDR3 reads TGCAGTGCTTCTCGGACTGATACCTACGAGCAGTACTTC.